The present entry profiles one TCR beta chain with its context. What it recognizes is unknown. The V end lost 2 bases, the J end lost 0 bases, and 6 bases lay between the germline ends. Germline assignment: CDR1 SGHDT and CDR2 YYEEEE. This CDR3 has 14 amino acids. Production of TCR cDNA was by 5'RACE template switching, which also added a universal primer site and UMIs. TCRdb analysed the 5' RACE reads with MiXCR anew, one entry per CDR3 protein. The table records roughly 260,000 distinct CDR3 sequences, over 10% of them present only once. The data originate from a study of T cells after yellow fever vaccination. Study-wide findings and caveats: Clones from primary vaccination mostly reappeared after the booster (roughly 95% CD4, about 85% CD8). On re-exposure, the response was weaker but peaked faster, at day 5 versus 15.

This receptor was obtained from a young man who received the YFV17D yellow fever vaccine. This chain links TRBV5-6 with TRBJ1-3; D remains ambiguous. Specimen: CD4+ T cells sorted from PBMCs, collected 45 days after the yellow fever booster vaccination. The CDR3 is CASSFGLSGNTIYF. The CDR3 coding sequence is TGTGCCAGCAGCTTTGGGCTCTCTGGAAACACCATATATTTT.